These 2 T cell receptor beta chains were all obtained from the same sample, sequenced in a study of cytomegalovirus exposure and HLA in healthy donors. Both 60 Vbeta primers and 13 Jbeta primers went into the PCR. Clones were sequenced by immunoSEQ multiplex PCR, and TCRdb holds only the in-frame ones, with some missing. The sample contains 150,000 to 200,000 clones, about 77% of which appear only once. Source material: PBMCs. The source of these receptors is a female donor in good health and CMV-seronegative.

This clone was observed a handful of times. An end of the junction differs from the germline gene, which may be a read error. V gene TRBV7-7 combines with J gene TRBJ1-3, with D unclear. The CDR3 covers 13 residues. Germline lookup yields CDR1 SSHAT and CDR2 FNYEAQ (reference sequence). In DNA, the CDR3 is TGTGCTAGCAGCCGGGAGGCTGGAAACACCATATATTTT. Translation gives CASSREAGNTIYF. Variable domain in full (rest from reference TRBV7-7 and TRBJ1-3): GAGVSQSPRYKVTKRGQDVTLRCDPISSHATLYWYQQALGQGPEFLTYFNYEAQPDKSGLPSDRFSAERPEGSISTLTIQRTEQRDSAMYRCASSREAGNTIYFGEGSWLTVV.

The chain couples TRBV29-1 to TRBJ2-3; the match to TRBD2 covers 7 bases. CDR3 length equals 13 residues. After removal of 5 bases from V and 0 bases from J, the junction contained 2 bases not matched to a gene. Germline V lookup: CDR1 SQVTM, CDR2 ANQGSEA. The CDR3 region has the DNA TGCAGCGTTCTTAGCGGGAGCACAGATACGCAGTATTTT. Encoded protein: CSVLSGSTDTQYF.